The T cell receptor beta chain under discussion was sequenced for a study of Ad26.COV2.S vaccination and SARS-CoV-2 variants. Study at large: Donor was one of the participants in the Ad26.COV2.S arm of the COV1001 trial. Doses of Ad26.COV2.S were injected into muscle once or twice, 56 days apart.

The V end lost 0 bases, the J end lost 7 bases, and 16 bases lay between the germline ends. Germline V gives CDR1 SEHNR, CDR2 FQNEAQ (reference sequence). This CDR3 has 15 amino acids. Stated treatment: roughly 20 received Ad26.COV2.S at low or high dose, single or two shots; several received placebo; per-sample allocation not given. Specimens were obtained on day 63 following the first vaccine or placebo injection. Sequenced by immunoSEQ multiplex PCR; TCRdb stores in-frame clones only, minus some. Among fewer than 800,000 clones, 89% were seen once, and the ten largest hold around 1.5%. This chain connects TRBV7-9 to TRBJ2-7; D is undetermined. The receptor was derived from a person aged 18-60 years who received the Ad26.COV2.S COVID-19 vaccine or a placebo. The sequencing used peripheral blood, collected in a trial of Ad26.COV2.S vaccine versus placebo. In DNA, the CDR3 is TGTGCCAGCAGCTTAGCAGGCAACCCAACAGAGGAGCAGTACTTC. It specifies CASSLAGNPTEEQYF.